Listed here are 23 T cell receptor beta chains from one sample, sequenced in a study of T cells in tuberculosis. Profiled with immunoSEQ multiplex PCR; TCRdb holds only in-frame clones, not every one. The sample carries about 49,000 clones, roughly 96% recorded once. Sample time point: new active TB diagnosis, blood taken before or within 7 days of starting treatment. Sequencing was performed on PBMCs, taken at tuberculosis diagnosis. The receptors stem from an adult with tuberculosis.

Only one count was recorded for this clone. For the CDR3, the DNA is TGTGCCTGGAGTTTTAGCCTCAATGAGCAGTTCTTC. It translates to CAWSFSLNEQFF. The V call is TRBV30, the J call TRBJ2-1; D unresolved. Trimming stripped 2 bases from V and 6 bases from J, with 8 bases between. The length of the CDR3 is 12 residues. CDR1 GTSNPN and CDR2 SVGIG come from the germline V gene (reference sequence).

This chain joins TRBV7-7 and TRBJ2-1, with TRBD2 as a possible D gene (6 bases). CDR1 is SSHAT, CDR2 FNYEAQ, per germline (reference sequence). CDR3 length: 14 amino acids. Here the CDR3 reads CASSKGAGNNEQFF. CDR3 nucleotides: TGTGCTAGTTCCAAAGGCGCGGGAAACAATGAGCAGTTCTTC.

The CDR3 bases are TGTGCCAGCAGCTTATATAAAGGGGGACAGACCCCCAATCAGCCCCAGCATTTT. Translating gives CASSLYKGGQTPNQPQHF. The chain links TRBV7-9 to TRBJ1-5, with 7 bases identical to TRBD1. CDR1 and CDR2 (germline): SEHNR, FQNEAQ (reference sequence). J lost 3 bases, V lost 2 bases, and 13 bases had no gene match. The CDR3 contains 18 residues.

This clone was seen once. This chain links TRBV11-2 with TRBJ1-4; TRBD1 is a possible D gene (6 bases). Germline V gene lookup returns CDR1 SGHAT and CDR2 FQNNGV. Trimming stripped 2 bases from V and 8 bases from J, with 15 bases between. CDR3 length: 15 amino acids. In DNA, the CDR3 is TGTGCCAGCAGCTTAACGGGCAGGGGAGGGGAAAAACTGTTTTTT. It codes for CASSLTGRGGEKLFF.

V is TRBV9 and J is TRBJ2-7; D remains ambiguous. Germline CDR1 is SGDLS and CDR2 is YYNGEE. This CDR3 is built from 15 residues. V lost 0 bases, J lost 1 base, and 11 bases lay in between. In DNA form, the CDR3 reads TGTGCCAGCAGCGTAGGTTCGTACGGTTCCTACGAGCAGTACTTC. It is translated as CASSVGSYGSYEQYF.

The rearrangement joins TRBV5-4 to TRBJ2-7, with 9 bases matching TRBD2. The germline V gene encodes CDR1 SGHNT and CDR2 YYREEE (reference sequence). This CDR3 region has 17 residues. V shed 0 bases and J 8 bases; nucleotides not matched to a gene: 15. CDR3 nucleotide sequence: TGTGCCAGCAGCTTGGCCGTTAGCGGGAGCGCTACTGGCAAGCAGTACTTC. It codes for CASSLAVSGSATGKQYF.

The V gene is TRBV5-1, the J gene TRBJ2-1; 9 bases align to TRBD2. The CDR3 sequence is 15 residues long. J was trimmed by 6 bases and V by 4 bases; bases with no gene match: 8. Germline V gives CDR1 SGHRS, CDR2 YFSETQ. The CDR3 nucleotides read TGCGCCAGCAGCGTTAGCGGGAGAGGAGGCAATGAGCAGTTCTTC. Its translation: CASSVSGRGGNEQFF.

The chain carries TRBV7-2 and TRBJ1-5; no reliable D call. Trimming stripped 2 bases from V and 3 bases from J, with 8 bases between. This CDR3 is 14 amino acids long. CDR1 SGHTA and CDR2 FQGNSA come from the germline V gene. The CDR3 loop is CASSLRSNNQPQHF. The CDR3 DNA reads TGTGCCAGCAGCTTACGCAGTAACAATCAGCCCCAGCATTTT.

The rearrangement links TRBV5-1 to TRBJ1-1; weak D call: TRBD1 (5 bases). This CDR3 has 14 residues. Trimming took off 4 bases at V and 3 bases at J, with 13 bases between the two ends. Germline assignment: CDR1 SGHRS and CDR2 YFSETQ. This CDR3 reads CASSRRVMDTEAFF. The CDR3 DNA reads as TGCGCCAGCAGCCGCAGGGTAATGGACACTGAAGCTTTCTTT.

The V gene is TRBV4-3, the J gene TRBJ2-1, with D possibly matching TRBD1 (6 bases). Trimming removed 0 bases at V and 7 bases at J, with 13 bases between. Germline loops: CDR1 LGHNA, CDR2 YSLEER. The CDR3 totals 15 residues. CDR3 DNA sequence: TGCGCCAGCAGCCAAGATAGGCCAGGGGTGAATGAGCAGTTCTTC. Its translation is CASSQDRPGVNEQFF.

This chain links TRBV6-5 with TRBJ2-1; maybe TRBD2 (5 bases). The CDR3 runs 11 residues. Germline V lookup: CDR1 MNHEY, CDR2 SVGAGI. Trimming shortened V by 5 bases and J by 9 bases, and 8 bases separated the two germline ends. CDR3 region: CASSPSREQFF. The CDR3 DNA sequence: TGTGCCAGCAGTCCTAGCCGTGAGCAGTTCTTC.

V and J are TRBV18 and TRBJ2-1; the match to TRBD2 covers 8 bases. The CDR3 length is 13 residues. V trimming: 3 bases; J trimming: 10 bases; junction bases outside the gene matches: 5. From germline, CDR1 is KGHSH and CDR2 LQKENI. The CDR3 DNA sequence: TGTGCCAGCTCACCGGGACTAGGAGGCGAGCAGTTCTTC. Residues: CASSPGLGGEQFF.

The CDR3 spells CASSPELAGGKRSTDTQYF. The CDR3 DNA sequence: TGTGCCAGCAGCCCCGAATTAGCGGGAGGGAAGAGGAGCACAGATACGCAGTATTTT. The chain recombines TRBV7-2 with TRBJ2-3; 11 bases agree with TRBD2. This CDR3 is built from 19 residues. Trimming cost V 5 bases and J 0 bases; bases outside gene matches: 13. Germline lookup yields CDR1 SGHTA and CDR2 FQGNSA.

The chain uses TRBV6-6 and TRBJ1-1, with D possibly matching TRBD1 (5 bases). V was shortened by 7 bases and J by 4 bases, with 16 bases between the two germline ends. The CDR3 contains 14 residues. The germline V gene has CDR1 MNHNY and CDR2 SVGAGI (reference sequence). The CDR3: CASTGNGATTEAFF. The CDR3 region has the DNA TGTGCCAGCACTGGAAATGGGGCTACCACTGAAGCTTTCTTT.

The CDR3 sequence is CASSPGNEQFF. The CDR3 nucleotides are TGTGCCAGCAGCCCGGGGAATGAGCAGTTCTTC. This rearrangement joins TRBV9 to TRBJ2-1; possible D gene TRBD2, 5 bases. Trimming stripped 4 bases from V and 7 bases from J, with 6 bases between. This CDR3 comprises 11 residues. In germline, CDR1 is SGDLS, CDR2 YYNGEE.

This chain uses TRBV5-1 with TRBJ1-6, with 7 bases aligning to TRBD1. V was pared by 0 bases and J by 6 bases, with 3 bases of the junction left unmatched. Per germline, CDR1 SGHRS and CDR2 YFSETQ. CDR3 length: 15 residues. DNA for the CDR3: TGCGCCAGCAGCTTGGGGACAGGTGCTAATTCACCCCTCCACTTT. This encodes CASSLGTGANSPLHF. Filled out from reference TRBV5-1 and TRBJ1-6, the complete variable domain reads KAGVTQTPRYLIKTRGQQVTLSCSPISGHRSVSWYQQTPGQGLQFLFEYFSETQRNKGNFPGRFSGRQFSNSRSEMNVSTLELGDSALYLCASSLGTGANSPLHFGNGTRLTVT.

V usage is TRBV5-6 and J usage is TRBJ1-1; 10 bases line up with TRBD1. V was clipped by 4 bases and J by 5 bases; unmatched bases: 8. This CDR3 contains 15 residues. Germline-derived CDR1 and CDR2 are SGHDT and YYEEEE. The CDR3 bases are TGTGCCAGCAGCCAACCGGACAGGGGGAGGACTGAAGCTTTCTTT. It specifies CASSQPDRGRTEAFF. Based on the CDR3 plus reference TRBV5-6 and TRBJ1-1, the full variable domain is DAGVTQSPTHLIKTRGQQVTLRCSPKSGHDTVSWYQQALGQGPQFIFQYYEEEERQRGNFPDRFSGHQFPNYSSELNVNALLLGDSALYLCASSQPDRGRTEAFFGQGTRLTVV.

In this sample, this clone turned up once. The chain links TRBV18 to TRBJ2-5; D unresolved. The CDR3 length is 13 residues. The germline V gene encodes CDR1 KGHSH and CDR2 LQKENI. V lost 0 bases and J 4 bases, leaving 6 bases between the germline ends. The CDR3 sequence: CASSPPGVETQYF. The CDR3 nucleotides are TGTGCCAGCTCACCACCGGGCGTAGAGACCCAGTACTTC.

This clone was detected once. This chain joins TRBV28 and TRBJ1-1, with 7 bases identical to TRBD1. The CDR3 totals 16 residues. Germline trimming cut 6 bases from V and 3 bases from J; bases unmatched to any gene: 13. The germline V gene has CDR1 MDHEN and CDR2 SYDVKM. The CDR3 coding sequence is TGTGCCAGCAGCCCAACCACAGGGGCCCTTGACACTGAAGCTTTCTTT. Its protein is CASSPTTGALDTEAFF.

The V and J genes are TRBV30 and TRBJ1-2, with 9 nucleotides matching TRBD1. CDR3 length equals 13 residues. Germline-derived CDR1 and CDR2 are GTSNPN and SVGIG (reference sequence). With V trimmed by 3 bases and J by 5 bases, 4 bases remained unmatched. CDR3 sequence: CAWSRDRVYGYTF. DNA for the CDR3: TGTGCCTGGAGCCGGGACAGGGTATATGGCTACACCTTC.

The chain employs TRBV7-9 and TRBJ1-2; a possible D gene is TRBD1 (6 bases). Trimming stripped 0 bases from V and 7 bases from J, with 9 bases between. Germline CDR1 and CDR2: SEHNR and FQNEAQ (reference sequence). The length of the CDR3 is 13 residues. The CDR3 protein is CASSLAGGGGYTF. CDR3 bases: TGTGCCAGCAGCTTAGCAGGGGGTGGTGGCTACACCTTC.

This rearrangement joins TRBV2 to TRBJ2-7, with D possibly being TRBD1 (5 bases). The CDR3 extends over 13 amino acids. V was clipped by 6 bases and J by 2 bases, with 11 bases between them. Germline CDR1 reads SNHLY; CDR2 reads FYNNEI. CDR3 sequence: CASRQGSTYEQYF. The CDR3 DNA sequence: TGTGCCAGCAGGCAGGGTTCAACCTACGAGCAGTACTTC.

This clone was seen a single time. The chain couples TRBV9 to TRBJ2-1, with no clear D. Per the germline V gene, CDR1 is SGDLS and CDR2 is YYNGEE. The CDR3 is made up of 15 amino acids. With 0 bases removed from V and 8 bases from J, the gap between germline ends came to 15 bases. CDR3 residues: CASSVGSALRDEQFF. The CDR3 DNA is TGTGCCAGCAGCGTAGGAAGCGCCTTACGGGATGAGCAGTTCTTC.